This T cell receptor (beta chain) was captured in a study of T-cell memory formation after mild COVID-19. Findings of the study overall: Confirmation was lacking for SARS-CoV-2 specificity of second-wave clones that peaked on day 37. Clones that shrank (day 15 to 85) were balanced CD4/CD8, whereas later expanders leaned CD4+. Contracting CD8+ clones were enriched in EMRA, CD4+ mainly in CM and EM.

The CDR3 consists of 16 residues. The ends were cut back, 1 base at V and 1 base at J, with 10 bases in the middle. TCRdb recomputed calls from the 5' RACE reads with MiXCR, one row per CDR3 protein. The profile shows about 190,000 distinct CDR3 sequences, approximately 20% of them singletons. This clonotype has only a few counts. Its antigen is unknown. The sample taken for sequencing was PBMCs or a T cell subset sorted from them (not recorded which). The V gene is TRBV12-3 or TRBV12-4, the J gene TRBJ2-2; D remains unclear. This TCR came from an adult woman who had mild COVID-19 (a few samples of this study predate the infection). Cell type and time point are not known. CDR3 region: CASSLEVRGNTGELFF. CDR3 nucleotides: TGTGCCAGCAGTTTAGAGGTCAGAGGGAACACCGGGGAGCTGTTTTTT.